A single sample is the source of the 14 T cell receptor beta chains below, sequenced in a study of PD-L1 blockade in urothelial cancer. Sample time point: pretreatment peripheral blood. Repertoires were generated with immunoSEQ multiplex PCR, while TCRdb's copy carries only in-frame clones and drops some. This table holds around 86,000 clones, around four fifths found once. Here the sequenced sample was PBMCs, taken around atezolizumab (anti-PD-L1) treatment. The receptors were gathered from a man aged 35 to 55 with urothelial cancer.

This chain joins TRBV10-3 and TRBJ2-7; maybe TRBD1 (5 bases). The V end lost 0 bases, the J end lost 1 base, and 7 bases lay between the germline ends. Germline V gene data show CDR1 as ENHRY and CDR2 as SYGVKD. This CDR3 region has 14 residues. Here the CDR3 DNA reads TGTGCCATCAGTGAGTCAGACAGATCCTACGAGCAGTACTTC. This translates into CAISESDRSYEQYF.

This chain uses TRBV4-1 with TRBJ1-2; unclear D gene. The V end lost 1 base, the J end lost 5 bases, and 11 bases lay between the germline ends. Germline CDR1 and CDR2: MGHRA and YSYEKL. CDR3 size: 14 residues. This CDR3 is CASSQALVGYGYTF. CDR3 DNA: TGCGCCAGCAGCCAAGCCCTAGTTGGGTATGGCTACACCTTC.

This chain joins TRBV13 and TRBJ2-7; 7 bases agree with TRBD2. The CDR3 covers 14 residues. The V gene end was trimmed by 3 bases and the J gene end by 3 bases; junction bases not matched to a gene: 5. The germline CDR1 and CDR2 sequences are PRHDT and FYEKMQ (reference sequence). The CDR3 reads CASSFSGVNYEQYF. The CDR3 nucleotides read TGTGCCAGCAGCTTCAGCGGGGTTAACTACGAGCAGTACTTC. The full variable domain, rest sourced from reference TRBV13 and TRBJ2-7, is AAGVIQSPRHLIKEKRETATLKCYPIPRHDTVYWYQQGPGQDPQFLISFYEKMQSDKGSIPDRFSAQQFSDYHSELNMSSLELGDSALYFCASSFSGVNYEQYFGPGTRLTVT.

Only one count was recorded for this clone. The junction departs from the called germline gene at one end, perhaps through a read error. V usage is TRBV7-9 and J usage is TRBJ2-7; TRBD2 agrees at 9 bases. The CDR3 has 14 amino acids. Germline loops: CDR1 SEHNR, CDR2 FQNEAQ (reference sequence). The CDR3 spells CASSLAGLVDEQYF. The CDR3, as DNA: TGTGCCAGCAGCCTAGCGGGACTGGTCGACGAGCAGTACTTC.

The rearrangement links TRBV7-9 to TRBJ1-2; D not certain. V lost 4 bases and J lost 0, with 18 bases in between. The CDR3 has 17 amino acids. Germline CDR1 is SEHNR and CDR2 is FQNEAQ (reference sequence). The CDR3 DNA reads TGTGCCAGCAGCTCCAACTCCGACAATTCCGCTAACTATGGCTACACCTTC. As protein: CASSSNSDNSANYGYTF.

The V and J genes are TRBV9 and TRBJ1-1; a weak D match, TRBD1 (5 bases). The V end lost 3 bases, the J end lost 4 bases, and 16 bases lay between the germline ends. CDR1 SGDLS and CDR2 YYNGEE come from the germline V gene. The CDR3 covers 15 residues. The CDR3 sequence is CASSAGHSGGTEAFF. The CDR3 DNA is TGTGCCAGCAGCGCCGGACACTCGGGGGGCACTGAAGCTTTCTTT.

V gene TRBV28 combines with J gene TRBJ2-7; D is unclear. This CDR3 spans 14 amino acids. Trimming removed 6 bases at V and 1 base at J, with 13 bases between. The germline V gene encodes CDR1 MDHEN and CDR2 SYDVKM. The CDR3 is CASSRGRLSYEQYF. The CDR3 bases are TGTGCCAGCAGCAGAGGTAGGCTGTCCTACGAGCAGTACTTC.

The chain carries TRBV4-2 and TRBJ2-7; 9 nucleotides agree with TRBD2. J was trimmed by 0 bases and V by 3 bases; bases with no gene match: 6. The CDR3 sequence is 16 residues long. Germline V gene lookup returns CDR1 LGHNA and CDR2 YNFKEQ. DNA for the CDR3: TGTGCCAGCAGCCACACCGGGACTAGCAACTCCTACGAGCAGTACTTC. This encodes CASSHTGTSNSYEQYF.

In its sample, this clone was seen a few times. The J gene is TRBJ2-7, the V gene TRBV4-2; D ambiguous. The CDR3 contains 13 residues. Between the trimmed V and J ends, which lost 2 bases and 3 bases, there was a span of 8 bases. CDR1 and CDR2 (germline): LGHNA, YNFKEQ. CDR3: CASSQPPIYEQYF. DNA for the CDR3: TGTGCCAGCAGCCAACCGCCTATCTACGAGCAGTACTTC.

J is TRBJ1-1 and V is TRBV18; D ambiguous. The CDR3 totals 14 residues. V was cut by 6 bases and J by 1 base, with 12 bases left in between. Germline V gives CDR1 KGHSH, CDR2 LQKENI. CDR3 DNA: TGTGCCAGCTCTCTCTTCGGTCGGAACACTGAAGCTTTCTTT. This translates into CASSLFGRNTEAFF.

The chain is built from TRBV29-1 and TRBJ2-1, with 10 bases matching TRBD2. V shed 4 bases, J shed 6 bases, and the junction held 9 bases outside the gene matches. This CDR3 has 15 residues. The germline V gene has CDR1 SQVTM and CDR2 ANQGSEA. CDR3 nucleotides: TGCAGCGTTGTTGCTAGCGGGAGTGTTTTCAATGAGCAGTTCTTC. Its protein is CSVVASGSVFNEQFF.

This chain connects TRBV6-5 to TRBJ2-3; D may be TRBD2 (5 bases). The CDR3 spans 15 residues. Trimming removed 0 bases from V and 0 bases from J, with 7 bases in between. The germline V gene has CDR1 MNHEY and CDR2 SVGAGI. CDR3 in amino acids: CASSYSDSSTDTQYF. In DNA, the CDR3 is TGTGCCAGCAGTTACTCGGACTCGAGCACAGATACGCAGTATTTT.

This clone has just a few counts. The chain employs TRBV5-6 and TRBJ2-5, with D perhaps TRBD2 (6 bases). Germline V gene lookup returns CDR1 SGHDT and CDR2 YYEEEE. Trimming pared 2 bases from V and 7 bases from J, leaving 9 bases between. The CDR3 has 12 residues. The DNA for the CDR3 is TGTGCCAGCAGCTTAGGAGGGGCGACCCAGTACTTC. Translated, it gives CASSLGGATQYF.

The V gene is TRBV28, the J gene TRBJ1-5, with D tentatively TRBD1 (6 bases). CDR3 length: 14 amino acids. CDR1 MDHEN and CDR2 SYDVKM come from the germline V gene. The V end lost 4 bases, the J end lost 3 bases, and 10 bases lay between the germline ends. The CDR3 nucleotides read TGTGCCAGCAGTTCAGGGGTTTCCAATCAGCCCCAGCATTTT. Its translation: CASSSGVSNQPQHF.